The 29 T cell receptor beta chains listed next were all sequenced from one sample in a study of T cell changes during pregnancy in multiple sclerosis. TCRdb's table, derived via immunoSEQ multiplex PCR, lists solely in-frame clones and lacks some. The profile shows tens of thousands of clones, 94% of them singletons. Sequenced here: peripheral blood, sampled in the second trimester of pregnancy. All receptors come from a female donor in good health, enrolled as a control in a pregnancy study.

This chain uses TRBV28 with TRBJ2-5; D call uncertain. Trimming stripped 5 bases from V and 1 base from J, with 8 bases between. CDR1 and CDR2 from the germline V gene are MDHEN and SYDVKM. The CDR3 totals 13 residues. CDR3 sequence: CASSTLSQETQYF. CDR3 bases: TGTGCCAGCAGTACTTTGTCCCAAGAGACCCAGTACTTC.

V usage is TRBV29-1 and J usage is TRBJ2-1; possible D gene TRBD1, 6 bases. Germline V lookup: CDR1 SQVTM, CDR2 ANQGSEA. This CDR3 is built from 13 residues. The ends were cut back, 6 bases at V and 0 bases at J, with 9 bases in the middle. CDR3: CSVRTDSYNEQFF. In DNA, the CDR3 is TGCAGCGTAAGGACAGACTCCTACAATGAGCAGTTCTTC.

The rearrangement links TRBV6-5 to TRBJ1-2; possibly TRBD1 for D (5 bases). Germline-derived CDR1 and CDR2 are MNHEY and SVGAGI. V was shortened by 2 bases and J by 4 bases, with 11 bases between the two germline ends. CDR3 length equals 14 residues. The CDR3 loop is CASSYSRTRYGYTF. CDR3 in DNA: TGTGCCAGCAGTTACAGCAGGACACGCTATGGCTACACCTTC.

The chain recombines TRBV27 with TRBJ2-2; 7 bases map to TRBD1. Germline lookup yields CDR1 MNHEY and CDR2 SMNVEV (reference sequence). This CDR3 spans 15 amino acids. The V gene end was trimmed by 7 bases and the J gene end by 6 bases; junction bases not matched to a gene: 11. Written as DNA, the CDR3 is TGTGCCAGCACCCTAGGGGGCCGCCTCCCCGGGGAGCTGTTTTTT. This translates into CASTLGGRLPGELFF.

The J gene is TRBJ2-5, the V gene TRBV5-1, with D unclear. Germline V gene sequence: CDR1 SGHRS, CDR2 YFSETQ. The CDR3 runs 14 residues. Trimming stripped 0 bases from V and 5 bases from J, with 11 bases between. The CDR3 nucleotides are TGCGCCAGCAGCTTGGTCGTGGGCTCGGAGACCCAGTACTTC. Protein product: CASSLVVGSETQYF.

This chain joins TRBV5-1 and TRBJ2-1, with TRBD2 matching 11 bases. CDR1 is SGHRS and CDR2 is YFSETQ in the germline V gene. This CDR3 is built from 16 residues. V gave up 1 base and J gave up 6 bases; unmatched junction bases: 6. The CDR3 sequence is CASSLISGRAANEQFF. CDR3 nucleotides: TGCGCCAGCAGCTTGATTAGCGGGAGGGCCGCCAATGAGCAGTTCTTC.

V gene TRBV19 combines with J gene TRBJ1-5; no definite D call. Trimming cost V 0 bases and J 2 bases, with 8 bases left between them. CDR3 length: 15 residues. From germline, CDR1 is LNHDA and CDR2 SQIVND (reference sequence). The CDR3 here is CASSIEDGGNQPQHF. The DNA of the CDR3 is TGTGCCAGTAGTATAGAGGACGGGGGCAATCAGCCCCAGCATTTT.

The V and J genes are TRBV10-3 and TRBJ2-5; TRBD2 aligns across 13 bases. The germline V gene encodes CDR1 ENHRY and CDR2 SYGVKD. The CDR3 sequence is 18 residues long. V shed 2 bases and J 2 bases; nucleotides not matched to a gene: 8. The CDR3 DNA follows: TGTGCCATCAGTGAGGGACTAGCGGGAGATGTAGGTCAAGAGACCCAGTACTTC. Its protein is CAISEGLAGDVGQETQYF.

This clone was recorded only once. V gene TRBV7-9 combines with J gene TRBJ2-1; D may be TRBD2 (6 bases). V was cut by 6 bases and J by 2 bases, with 20 bases left in between. The germline V gene has CDR1 SEHNR and CDR2 FQNEAQ (reference sequence). The length of the CDR3 is 17 residues. The CDR3 sequence: CASSPVGGMRAYNEQFF. The CDR3 nucleotides read TGTGCCAGCAGTCCCGTCGGCGGGATGAGGGCCTACAATGAGCAGTTCTTC.

The rearrangement joins TRBV27 to TRBJ1-5; perhaps TRBD1 as D (5 bases). Germline V gene sequence: CDR1 MNHEY, CDR2 SMNVEV (reference sequence). V gave up 1 base and J gave up 6 bases, with 13 bases separating them. CDR3 length equals 15 residues. The CDR3 spells CASSLLGQGGQPQHF. The CDR3 nucleotides are TGTGCCAGCAGTTTATTGGGGCAGGGCGGTCAGCCCCAGCATTTT.

The chain recombines TRBV30 with TRBJ2-1; D is possibly TRBD1 (5 bases). From germline, CDR1 is GTSNPN and CDR2 SVGIG (reference sequence). The CDR3 runs to 14 residues. The ends were cut back, 3 bases at V and 6 bases at J, with 15 bases in the middle. In DNA, the CDR3 is TGTGCCTGGAGACCCTATGGGGCACGCAATGAGCAGTTCTTC. This translates into CAWRPYGARNEQFF. The full variable domain, its missing parts supplied by reference TRBV30 and TRBJ2-1, is SQTIHQWPATLVQPVGSPLSLECTVEGTSNPNLYWYRQAAGRGLQLLFYSVGIGQISSEVPQNLSASRPQDRQFILSSKKLLLSDSGFYLCAWRPYGARNEQFFGPGTRLTVL.

The chain combines TRBV20-1 with TRBJ2-5, with 8 nucleotides matching TRBD1. Germline V CDR1 and CDR2: DFQATT, SNEGSKA (reference sequence). This CDR3 comprises 11 residues. V was pared by 0 bases and J by 11 bases, with 2 bases of the junction left unmatched. The CDR3 coding sequence is TGCAGTGCTAGAGAGGACAGGGAGCAGTACTTC. Residues: CSAREDREQYF.

The CDR3 protein is CASSLSREDRNEQFF. The DNA for the CDR3 is TGCGCCAGCAGCTTGAGCCGGGAGGACCGCAATGAGCAGTTCTTC. This chain links TRBV5-1 with TRBJ2-1; 7 bases are shared with TRBD2. The V segment lost 1 base and the J segment 6 bases; nucleotides outside the gene matches: 7. Germline CDR1 is SGHRS and CDR2 is YFSETQ. The CDR3 runs 15 residues.

V gene TRBV5-1 combines with J gene TRBJ2-5; 8 bases are a match to TRBD2. The V gene's germline CDR1 is SGHRS and CDR2 YFSETQ. The CDR3 is made up of 17 amino acids. With 0 bases clipped from V and 5 bases from J, the junction kept 12 bases outside the gene matches. CDR3 loop: CASSLAYRTSFTETQYF. The CDR3 DNA follows: TGCGCCAGCAGCTTGGCCTACAGGACTAGCTTTACGGAGACCCAGTACTTC.

The V and J genes are TRBV28 and TRBJ2-1, with D possibly matching TRBD1 (5 bases). V lost 3 bases and J 3 bases, leaving 9 bases between the germline ends. The CDR3 covers 14 residues. CDR1 and CDR2 from the germline V gene are MDHEN and SYDVKM. CDR3 region: CASSLPDSYNEQFF. As DNA, the CDR3 is TGTGCCAGCAGTTTGCCCGACAGCTACAATGAGCAGTTCTTC. Filled out from reference TRBV28 and TRBJ2-1, the complete variable domain reads DVKVTQSSRYLVKRTGEKVFLECVQDMDHENMFWYRQDPGLGLRLIYFSYDVKMKEKGDIPEGYSVSREKKERFSLILESASTNQTSMYLCASSLPDSYNEQFFGPGTRLTVL.

This clone has just one count. V and J are TRBV5-1 and TRBJ2-1; D unresolved. CDR1 and CDR2 (germline): SGHRS, YFSETQ. Trimming took 0 bases from V and 5 from J, leaving 6 bases between them. The CDR3 length is 13 residues. CDR3 amino acids: CASSLGDNNEQFF. The CDR3 region has the DNA TGCGCCAGCAGCTTGGGAGACAACAATGAGCAGTTCTTC.

The rearrangement joins TRBV2 to TRBJ1-1; D remains ambiguous. This CDR3 spans 13 amino acids. V lost 6 bases and J lost 5, with 13 bases in between. CDR1 is SNHLY and CDR2 is FYNNEI in the germline V gene. CDR3 DNA: TGTGCCAGCAGCCTCGGCGGGCTGACTGAAGCTTTCTTT. It codes for CASSLGGLTEAFF.

The V call is TRBV5-5, the J call TRBJ2-5; perhaps TRBD1 as D (6 bases). CDR1 and CDR2 from the germline V gene are SGHKS and YYEKEE (reference sequence). The V end lost 4 bases, the J end lost 2 bases, and 15 bases lay between the germline ends. This CDR3 has 15 amino acids. CDR3 bases: TGTGCCAGCAGCCTAGACAGGTTGTATCAAGAGACCCAGTACTTC. Translation gives CASSLDRLYQETQYF.

The gene calls are TRBV7-9 and TRBJ1-2; 7 bases align to TRBD1. The CDR3 contains 14 residues. Trimming removed 5 bases from V and 8 bases from J; junction bases left unmatched: 11. Germline CDR1 and CDR2: SEHNR and FQNEAQ (reference sequence). The CDR3 nucleotides read TGTGCCAGCAGCCCGGAGACAGGGATAGAAGGCTACACCTTC. This encodes CASSPETGIEGYTF.

V gene TRBV5-4 combines with J gene TRBJ2-7, with TRBD2 matching 12 bases. V lost 4 bases and J lost 4; bases outside the gene matches: 6. CDR1 and CDR2 (germline): SGHNT, YYREEE (reference sequence). CDR3 length: 15 residues. The CDR3 region is CASSQGLAGQYEQYF. The CDR3 nucleotides are TGTGCCAGCAGCCAAGGACTAGCGGGGCAATACGAGCAGTACTTC.

The CDR3 sequence is CASSLSSRQGETGELFF. The CDR3 DNA reads as TGTGCCAGCAGTTTATCAAGTCGGCAGGGGGAAACCGGGGAGCTGTTTTTT. The chain couples TRBV27 to TRBJ2-2; the match to TRBD1 covers 7 bases. The V segment lost 0 bases and the J segment 5 bases; nucleotides outside the gene matches: 9. The CDR3 is 17 amino acids. Germline CDR1 reads MNHEY; CDR2 reads SMNVEV (reference sequence).

Regarding this clone: Germline and junction disagree at one end, which may indicate a read error. The J gene is TRBJ2-1, the V gene TRBV5-1, with a tentative D call TRBD1 (6 bases). The CDR3 runs to 13 residues. Germline CDR1 is SGHRS and CDR2 is YFSETQ. The CDR3 DNA follows: TGCGCCAGCAGGTTGGACAGCTACAATGAGCAGTTCTTC. This sequence encodes CASRLDSYNEQFF.

This chain joins TRBV25-1 and TRBJ2-5; 7 positions match TRBD2. With 3 bases clipped from V and 7 bases from J, the junction kept 11 bases outside the gene matches. Germline V gene sequence: CDR1 MGHDK, CDR2 SYGVNS. The CDR3 sequence is 15 residues long. The CDR3 DNA reads as TGTGCCAGCAGTGATAGCCCGCTCCCGGGGGGGACCCAGTACTTC. Protein product: CASSDSPLPGGTQYF.

The chain links TRBV4-1 to TRBJ1-2; D perhaps matches TRBD1 (6 bases). This CDR3 spans 15 amino acids. CDR1 MGHRA and CDR2 YSYEKL come from the germline V gene. V gave up 0 bases and J gave up 2 bases, with 10 bases separating them. The CDR3 coding sequence is TGCGCCAGCAGCCAAGAGGACAGTTTAAACTATGGCTACACCTTC. It specifies CASSQEDSLNYGYTF.

This chain links TRBV29-1 with TRBJ2-5; 7 bases align to TRBD1. Germline V gene data show CDR1 as SQVTM and CDR2 as ANQGSEA. This CDR3 comprises 13 residues. The V and J ends lost 6 bases and 1 base, in that order; junction bases with no gene match: 5. CDR3 coding DNA: TGCAGCGTGGAGACAGGGCCCCAAGAGACCCAGTACTTC. Translating it yields CSVETGPQETQYF.

The chain employs TRBV27 and TRBJ2-3; maybe TRBD2 (5 bases). V was trimmed by 5 bases and J by 1 base, leaving 13 bases between them. This CDR3 is 15 amino acids long. Germline loops: CDR1 MNHEY, CDR2 SMNVEV (reference sequence). DNA for the CDR3: TGTGCCAGCAGTCCTCGGGTGAGGGGCACAGATACGCAGTATTTT. Translated, it gives CASSPRVRGTDTQYF.

The chain combines TRBV6-5 with TRBJ2-7; the D is unclear. The CDR3 sequence is 11 residues long. Deletions cut 6 bases from V and 7 bases from J, with 10 bases between. CDR1 is MNHEY, CDR2 SVGAGI, per germline. The CDR3 reads CASSRPGEQYF. The DNA of the CDR3 is TGTGCCAGCAGCCGCCCAGGAGAGCAGTACTTC.

The V and J genes are TRBV11-1 and TRBJ2-7; D perhaps matches TRBD2 (5 bases). The germline gives CDR1 SGHAT, CDR2 FQDESV (reference sequence). The CDR3 is made up of 13 amino acids. V was trimmed by 1 base and J by 6 bases, leaving 10 bases between them. CDR3 sequence reads: CASSLGRKGEQYF. In DNA form, the CDR3 reads TGTGCCAGCAGCTTAGGGAGGAAGGGCGAGCAGTACTTC.

The chain has TRBV5-1 and TRBJ1-1, with 8 bases matching TRBD1. Germline lookup yields CDR1 SGHRS and CDR2 YFSETQ. The junction had 10 bases not matched to a gene; V was cut back by 2 bases and J by 4 bases. CDR3 length equals 16 residues. The CDR3 DNA reads TGCGCCAGCAGCTTCCGGGACAGGACGATGGGCACTGAAGCTTTCTTT. This translates into CASSFRDRTMGTEAFF. Full variable domain (outside the CDR3, taken from reference TRBV5-1 and TRBJ1-1): KAGVTQTPRYLIKTRGQQVTLSCSPISGHRSVSWYQQTPGQGLQFLFEYFSETQRNKGNFPGRFSGRQFSNSRSEMNVSTLELGDSALYLCASSFRDRTMGTEAFFGQGTRLTVV.